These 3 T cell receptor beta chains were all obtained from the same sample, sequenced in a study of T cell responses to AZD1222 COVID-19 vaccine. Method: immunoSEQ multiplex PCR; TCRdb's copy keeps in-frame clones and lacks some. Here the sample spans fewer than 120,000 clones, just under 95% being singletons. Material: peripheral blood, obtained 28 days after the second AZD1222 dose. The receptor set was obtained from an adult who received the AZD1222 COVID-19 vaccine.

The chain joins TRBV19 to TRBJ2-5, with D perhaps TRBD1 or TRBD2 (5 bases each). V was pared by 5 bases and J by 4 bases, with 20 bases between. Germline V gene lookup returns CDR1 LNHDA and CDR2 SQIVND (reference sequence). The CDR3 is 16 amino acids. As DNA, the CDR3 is TGTGCCAGTAGTCCCCTTTTGGGGACCCCCGGAGAGACCCAGTACTTC. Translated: CASSPLLGTPGETQYF.

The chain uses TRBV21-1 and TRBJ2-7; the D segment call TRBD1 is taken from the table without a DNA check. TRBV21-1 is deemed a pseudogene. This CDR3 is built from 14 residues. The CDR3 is CASSQDRSSYEQYF. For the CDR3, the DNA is TGTGCCAGCAGCCAGGACAGGAGCTCCTACGAGCAGTACTTC.

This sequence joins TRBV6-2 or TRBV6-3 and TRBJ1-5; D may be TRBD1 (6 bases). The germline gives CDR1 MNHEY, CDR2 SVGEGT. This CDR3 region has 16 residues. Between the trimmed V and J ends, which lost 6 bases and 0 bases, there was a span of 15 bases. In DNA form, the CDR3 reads TGTGCCAGCAGCACCAGGGGCGGGTATAGCAATCAGCCCCAGCATTTT. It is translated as CASSTRGGYSNQPQHF.